This TCR beta chain was sequenced during a study of immune cell composition in non-small cell lung cancer. Study details: Tumours were mainly lung adenocarcinoma or squamous cell carcinoma.

Normal lung was taken at the farthest possible site, at least 3 cm from tumour. Germline CDR1 reads MDHEN; CDR2 reads SYDVKM. Losses at the gene ends were 6 bases for V and 6 bases for J; bases not matched to a gene: 12. This CDR3 is 15 amino acids long. Repertoires were generated with immunoSEQ multiplex PCR, while TCRdb's copy carries only in-frame clones and drops some. The repertoire holds some 10,000 clones, roughly 77% seen once, with around 13% in the top ten. The TCR was taken from a human donor with non-small cell lung cancer. This rearrangement joins TRBV28 to TRBJ1-1, with TRBD1 matching 8 bases. The source material was non-adjacent lung tissue. The CDR3 loop reads CASSSSGGGRAEAFF. DNA of the CDR3: TGTGCCAGCAGCTCCTCAGGGGGCGGGAGGGCTGAAGCTTTCTTT.